These T cell receptor beta chains were read from a single sample in a study of T cells in Graves' hyperthyroidism and ophthalmopathy. TCRdb re-analysed the multiplex PCR reads in MiXCR, keeping a single row per CDR3 protein. The sample holds roughly 500,000 distinct CDR3 sequences; roughly 50% are singletons and the top ten take roughly 19%. The sample comprised peripheral blood or thyroid tissue (not recorded which). The receptors come from an adult woman with Graves' disease, either hyperthyroidism or ophthalmopathy (not recorded which). Both conserved end residues are part of each CDR3. Each record gives: clone size, V gene, J gene, D gene, CDR3 DNA, CDR3 protein. A D gene is named only where the DNA matches it firmly. Size tells how often a clone was seen (once, few, many) or the class of an expanded clone, and some rows leave it out.

clone_size: once; v_call: TRBV5-1; j_call: TRBJ2-2; d_call: TRBD2; cdr3_nt: TGCGCCAGCAGCTTAACTAGCGGGAAGCTGTTTTTT; cdr3_aa: CASSLTSGKLFF
clone_size: few; v_call: TRBV10-3; j_call: TRBJ2-1; d_call: TRBD2; cdr3_nt: TGTGCCATCAGCACTAGCGGGAGTGGGATTGAGCAGTTCTTC; cdr3_aa: CAISTSGSGIEQFF
clone_size: many; v_call: TRBV28; j_call: TRBJ2-7; d_call: .; cdr3_nt: TGTGCCAGCAGCCCTCGAGCCTACGAGCAGTACTTC; cdr3_aa: CASSPRAYEQYF
clone_size: many; v_call: TRBV5-1; j_call: TRBJ1-2; d_call: .; cdr3_nt: TGCGCCAGCAGCGGCCCGTCGGGCTACACCTTC; cdr3_aa: CASSGPSGYTF
clone_size: many; v_call: TRBV7-8; j_call: TRBJ2-5; d_call: .; cdr3_nt: TGTGCCAGCGCCCCCACAAGGTCGCAAGAGACCCAGTACTTC; cdr3_aa: CASAPTRSQETQYF
clone_size: .; v_call: TRBV10-3; j_call: TRBJ1-1; d_call: .; cdr3_nt: TGTGCCATCAGGGGATACAGGGTGCTTCAAGCTTTCTTT; cdr3_aa: CAIRGYRVLQAFF
clone_size: many; v_call: TRBV12-3/TRBV12-4; j_call: TRBJ1-2; d_call: .; cdr3_nt: TGTGCCAGCAGCCACGGACAGCCACAACTGAACGGCTACACCTTC; cdr3_aa: CASSHGQPQLNGYTF
clone_size: many; v_call: TRBV7-9; j_call: TRBJ2-7; d_call: .; cdr3_nt: TGTGCCAGCAGCCCCCGGGGGAGCTCCTACGAGCAGTACTTC; cdr3_aa: CASSPRGSSYEQYF
clone_size: .; v_call: TRBV10-3; j_call: TRBJ1-1; d_call: .; cdr3_nt: TGTGCCATCAGTGGTCTCCAGGGACCAGGTACTGAAGCTTTCTTT; cdr3_aa: CAISGLQGPGTEAFF
clone_size: .; v_call: TRBV7-2; j_call: TRBJ1-2; d_call: .; cdr3_nt: TGTGCCAGCAGCTTAGGGAGGGCGGGACCGGCTAACTATGGCTACACCTTC; cdr3_aa: CASSLGRAGPANYGYTF
clone_size: .; v_call: TRBV10-2; j_call: TRBJ2-5; d_call: .; cdr3_nt: TGCGCCAGCAGTGAGTCATTGGCGTTCCTGGAGACCCAGTACTTC; cdr3_aa: CASSESLAFLETQYF
clone_size: .; v_call: TRBV20-1; j_call: TRBJ2-3; d_call: .; cdr3_nt: TGCAGTGCCAGGCGAGAACGTGGGGATACGCAGTATTTT; cdr3_aa: CSARRERGDTQYF
clone_size: .; v_call: TRBV5-6; j_call: TRBJ2-7; d_call: TRBD1; cdr3_nt: TGTGCCAGCAGCGCGATCACCGGGACAGTCCCCCACGAGCAGTACTTC; cdr3_aa: CASSAITGTVPHEQYF
clone_size: few; v_call: TRBV24-1; j_call: TRBJ2-1; d_call: TRBD2; cdr3_nt: TGTGCCACCAGTGATGCCACGTTGGGTGGTAGCGGGAGTGGAGCCTACAATGAGCAGTTCTTC; cdr3_aa: CATSDATLGGSGSGAYNEQFF
clone_size: .; v_call: TRBV6-6; j_call: TRBJ2-7; d_call: TRBD2; cdr3_nt: TGTGCCAGCAGTTCGAGAGGAGGTAGCGGGAGGGTGTCCTACAATGAGCAGTACTTC; cdr3_aa: CASSSRGGSGRVSYNEQYF
clone_size: .; v_call: TRBV2; j_call: TRBJ2-3; d_call: TRBD2; cdr3_nt: TGTGCCAGCAGTGGGAGTAGCGGGAGTGGGACAGATACGCAGTATTTT; cdr3_aa: CASSGSSGSGTDTQYF
clone_size: many; v_call: TRBV5-4; j_call: TRBJ1-2; d_call: .; cdr3_nt: TGTGCCAGCAGCTTTGACAACAACTATGGCTACACCTTC; cdr3_aa: CASSFDNNYGYTF
clone_size: many; v_call: TRBV25-1; j_call: TRBJ2-7; d_call: TRBD1; cdr3_nt: TGTGCCAGCGGATCGGACAGGGTCTACGAGCAGTACTTC; cdr3_aa: CASGSDRVYEQYF
clone_size: .; v_call: TRBV25-1; j_call: TRBJ1-1; d_call: .; cdr3_nt: TGTACCAGCAGATTGGGGGACCGGGAAGCTTTCTTT; cdr3_aa: CTSRLGDREAFF
clone_size: .; v_call: TRBV5-1; j_call: TRBJ2-2; d_call: TRBD2; cdr3_nt: TGCGCCAGCAGCGAGGGACTAGCGGGGATAAACACCGGGGAGCTGTTTTTT; cdr3_aa: CASSEGLAGINTGELFF
clone_size: many; v_call: TRBV6-1; j_call: TRBJ1-5; d_call: .; cdr3_nt: TGTGCCAGCAGTGAATGGTGGGATCAGCCCCAGCATTTT; cdr3_aa: CASSEWWDQPQHF
clone_size: many; v_call: TRBV7-9; j_call: TRBJ1-1; d_call: .; cdr3_nt: TGTGCCAGCAGCTCCGGAGGGGTGACTGAAGCTTTCTTT; cdr3_aa: CASSSGGVTEAFF
clone_size: .; v_call: TRBV20-1; j_call: TRBJ2-7; d_call: .; cdr3_nt: TGCAGTGCTCGGTTGCGAGCGGGTGCTTATGGGCAGTACTTC; cdr3_aa: CSARLRAGAYGQYF
clone_size: once; v_call: TRBV12-3/TRBV12-4; j_call: TRBJ1-4; d_call: .; cdr3_nt: TGTGCCAGCAGTCCCAATGGGGGCGGTAATGAAAAACTGTTTTTT; cdr3_aa: CASSPNGGGNEKLFF
clone_size: .; v_call: TRBV7-9; j_call: TRBJ1-2; d_call: .; cdr3_nt: TGTGCCAGCAGTTCCGGGACCCTCTCTGGAAACACCTTC; cdr3_aa: CASSSGTLSGNTF
clone_size: many; v_call: TRBV2; j_call: TRBJ2-5; d_call: .; cdr3_nt: TGTGCCAGCAGTGACCCCTCCAGTTCCGAGGAGACCCAGTACTTC; cdr3_aa: CASSDPSSSEETQYF
clone_size: many; v_call: TRBV12-5; j_call: TRBJ1-2; d_call: .; cdr3_nt: TGTGCTAGTGGCCGAGACAACCGAAGGAGCTACACCTTC; cdr3_aa: CASGRDNRRSYTF
clone_size: once; v_call: TRBV7-2; j_call: TRBJ1-4; d_call: .; cdr3_nt: TGTGCCAGCAGCGAGTGGACGGTAACTAATGAAAAACTGTTTTTT; cdr3_aa: CASSEWTVTNEKLFF
clone_size: few; v_call: TRBV28; j_call: TRBJ2-7; d_call: .; cdr3_nt: TGTGCCAGCAGTTTAGTTTGGGGGACGAGCTCCTACGAGCAGTACTTC; cdr3_aa: CASSLVWGTSSYEQYF
clone_size: few; v_call: TRBV7-3; j_call: TRBJ2-1; d_call: TRBD2; cdr3_nt: TGTGCCAGCAGCATAATCGGGACTAGAGGTGAGCAGTTCTTC; cdr3_aa: CASSIIGTRGEQFF
clone_size: .; v_call: TRBV12-3/TRBV12-4; j_call: TRBJ1-6; d_call: .; cdr3_nt: TGTGCCAGCAGCCTCCGGGGTATTGCTTCACCCCTCCACTTT; cdr3_aa: CASSLRGIASPLHF
clone_size: .; v_call: TRBV29-1; j_call: TRBJ1-2; d_call: .; cdr3_nt: TGCAGCGTTGAGTTTTTCGGGCAGGGGCCCAACTATGGCTACACCTTC; cdr3_aa: CSVEFFGQGPNYGYTF
clone_size: many; v_call: TRBV5-1; j_call: TRBJ2-7; d_call: .; cdr3_nt: TGCGCCAGCAGCTTTCGGCGGGATAACGAGCAGTACTTC; cdr3_aa: CASSFRRDNEQYF
clone_size: many; v_call: TRBV6-2/TRBV6-3; j_call: TRBJ2-7; d_call: .; cdr3_nt: TGTGCCAGCAGTTACTCGCTGAGGGAGCAGTACTTC; cdr3_aa: CASSYSLREQYF
clone_size: many; v_call: TRBV19; j_call: TRBJ1-1; d_call: .; cdr3_nt: TGTGCCAGTGGACCTGACAGTGAAGCTTTCTTT; cdr3_aa: CASGPDSEAFF
clone_size: .; v_call: TRBV6-1; j_call: TRBJ2-7; d_call: TRBD2; cdr3_nt: TGTGCCAGCCCTGGAGCCGAACTAGCGGAGCAGTACTTC; cdr3_aa: CASPGAELAEQYF
clone_size: .; v_call: TRBV6-5; j_call: TRBJ2-7; d_call: TRBD2; cdr3_nt: TGTGCCAGCAGGGGACTAGAGGCTTCCGAGCAGTACTTC; cdr3_aa: CASRGLEASEQYF
clone_size: few; v_call: TRBV20-1; j_call: TRBJ2-5; d_call: TRBD2; cdr3_nt: TGCAGTGCTAGAGGGGGAGGGGTAGAAGAGACCCAGTACTTC; cdr3_aa: CSARGGGVEETQYF
clone_size: many; v_call: TRBV5-1; j_call: TRBJ1-3; d_call: TRBD1; cdr3_nt: TGCGCCAGCAGCCCGACAGGGGAAGCAAACACCATATATTTT; cdr3_aa: CASSPTGEANTIYF
clone_size: .; v_call: TRBV7-3; j_call: TRBJ2-7; d_call: .; cdr3_nt: TGTGCCAGCAGCTTTGATCGGGCAGGGGAGCAGTACTTC; cdr3_aa: CASSFDRAGEQYF
clone_size: few; v_call: TRBV7-9; j_call: TRBJ2-2; d_call: .; cdr3_nt: TGTGCCAGCAGCTCGGGACTGTTTTTT; cdr3_aa: CASSSGLFF
clone_size: few; v_call: TRBV2; j_call: TRBJ1-4; d_call: .; cdr3_nt: TGTGCCAGCAGTGAACGGAGTGAAAAACTGTTTTTT; cdr3_aa: CASSERSEKLFF
clone_size: .; v_call: TRBV11-2; j_call: TRBJ2-5; d_call: .; cdr3_nt: TGTGCCAGCAGCTTAGCGGTGGGAGAGGGCAGTGAGACCCAGTACTTC; cdr3_aa: CASSLAVGEGSETQYF
clone_size: once; v_call: TRBV7-9; j_call: TRBJ1-4; d_call: .; cdr3_nt: TGTGCCAGCAGGGACGGACCAATTAATGAAAAACTGTTTTTT; cdr3_aa: CASRDGPINEKLFF
clone_size: many; v_call: TRBV20-1; j_call: TRBJ2-2; d_call: .; cdr3_nt: TGCAGTGCTAGAGATTTCAGGAGACGCACCGGGGAGCTGTTTTTT; cdr3_aa: CSARDFRRRTGELFF
clone_size: .; v_call: TRBV10-3; j_call: TRBJ1-1; d_call: .; cdr3_nt: TGTGCCATCAGTGATGGGTTTGGAGCTTTCTTT; cdr3_aa: CAISDGFGAFF
clone_size: .; v_call: TRBV11-2; j_call: TRBJ1-2; d_call: .; cdr3_nt: TGTGCCAGCAGCATGCCGACAGGCATCTATGGCTACACCTTC; cdr3_aa: CASSMPTGIYGYTF
clone_size: many; v_call: TRBV5-1; j_call: TRBJ2-7; d_call: .; cdr3_nt: TGCGCCAGCAGCTTTAATCACGACGAGCAGTACTTC; cdr3_aa: CASSFNHDEQYF
clone_size: many; v_call: TRBV7-2; j_call: TRBJ2-7; d_call: TRBD2; cdr3_nt: TGTGCCAGCAGCTTAGCGCTCGGCGGGAGGTTCTACGAGCAGTACTTC; cdr3_aa: CASSLALGGRFYEQYF